This T cell receptor (beta chain) was sequenced for a study of blood T cell repertoires in COVID-19. At the level of the study: Material from acute and convalescent COVID-19 was sourced from the United States, Italy and Spain. T cells, B-cell-depleted T cells, or PBMCs provided the cDNA or gDNA that served as material.

Seattle researchers signed up patients amid active infection and tracked them longitudinally. Source study methods: From reference gene primer amplification, estimates of nucleated cell counts were derived. The repertoire was sequenced with immunoSEQ multiplex PCR; TCRdb's copy has only in-frame clones and lacks some. V, J and clone size are taken as reported in that table, and D and trimming were inferred from the DNA itself. The sample records 250,000 to 350,000 clones, 80% to 85% being singletons. The germline CDR1 and CDR2 sequences are SGHTA and FQGNSA. The V and J ends lost 4 bases and 7 bases respectively, with 16 bases between them. This CDR3 contains 14 residues.

The genes are TRBV7-2 and TRBJ2-5, with D tentatively TRBD2 (6 bases). The sample was peripheral blood. This TCR was sampled from a person between 65 and 79 years old with COVID-19, enrolled during active disease. CDR3 nucleotide sequence: TGTGCCAGCAGCTATAGACTAGTGGGTGGGACCCAGTACTTC. Residues: CASSYRLVGGTQYF.